These 30 T cell receptor beta chains were all obtained from the same sample, sequenced in a study of response to subunit inactivated influenza vaccine. Using its own MiXCR run on the RT-PCR reads, TCRdb lists one record per CDR3 protein. The table lists just under 550,000 distinct CDR3 sequences, approximately 24% of them singletons. These data also featured in a second study, about T cells expressing NK-cell markers. As reported in that work: The authors made TCR beta cDNA libraries by 5'RACE template switching. This switching added a universal primer site and UMIs.

Source: CD4+ T cells sorted from PBMCs, taken 11 to 12 days after vaccination. These receptor sequences come from a man aged 50-59 years who received an inactivated influenza vaccine.

This clonotype was seen a few times. This chain connects TRBV30 to TRBJ2-4; perhaps TRBD2 as D (6 bases). CDR1 GTSNPN and CDR2 SVGIG come from the germline V gene (reference sequence). The CDR3 contains 15 residues. The V gene lost 2 bases and the J gene lost 0 bases, with 11 bases spanning the gap. The CDR3 spells CAWSSPSVAKNIQYF. As DNA, the CDR3 is TGTGCCTGGAGTTCGCCTAGCGTAGCCAAAAACATTCAGTACTTC.

The V and J genes are TRBV29-1 and TRBJ2-7; 8 nucleotides match TRBD1. Per germline, CDR1 SQVTM and CDR2 ANQGSEA. The CDR3 spans 14 residues. V lost 6 bases, J lost 6 bases, and 13 bases stayed unmatched. The CDR3 loop is CSVLGQAASGEQYF. DNA of the CDR3: TGCAGCGTCCTGGGACAGGCCGCCAGCGGCGAGCAGTACTTC.

In its sample, this clonotype was seen a few times. CDR3 protein: CASSFSPAGGGTPLHF. CDR3 coding DNA: TGTGCCAGCAGCTTCAGTCCGGCAGGGGGGGGAACACCCCTCCACTTT. The chain employs TRBV11-2 and TRBJ1-6; 7 positions match TRBD1. The CDR3 spans 16 residues. The V segment lost 3 bases and the J segment 11 bases; nucleotides outside the gene matches: 13. Germline V lookup: CDR1 SGHAT, CDR2 FQNNGV.

This rearrangement joins TRBV7-2 to TRBJ1-5; no clear D. V was pared by 1 base and J by 2 bases, with 9 bases between. Germline V gene lookup returns CDR1 SGHTA and CDR2 FQGNSA. CDR3 size: 15 residues. The CDR3 region has the DNA TGTGCCAGCAGCTTAGAAATAGGTCGCAATCAGCCCCAGCATTTT. Its translation is CASSLEIGRNQPQHF.

The V and J genes are TRBV2 and TRBJ2-2, with D perhaps TRBD2 (5 bases). Trimming left V 1 base short and J 3 bases short, with 6 bases between. Germline V lookup: CDR1 SNHLY, CDR2 FYNNEI. The CDR3 loop spans 14 amino acids. As DNA, the CDR3 is TGTGCCAGCAGTGAAGTCGGGGACACCGGGGAGCTGTTTTTT. It specifies CASSEVGDTGELFF.

V gene TRBV27 combines with J gene TRBJ1-5; D is perhaps TRBD1 (6 bases). The CDR3 totals 15 residues. Trimming removed 5 bases at V and 2 bases at J, with 13 bases between. Germline V lookup: CDR1 MNHEY, CDR2 SMNVEV (reference sequence). CDR3 coding DNA: TGTGCCAGCAGTCCGGGGACAACCCGCAATCAGCCCCAGCATTTT. It encodes CASSPGTTRNQPQHF.

The chain uses TRBV12-3 or TRBV12-4 and TRBJ2-1; D is perhaps TRBD1 or TRBD2 (5 bases each). This CDR3 has 14 residues. With 4 bases removed from V and 9 bases from J, the gap between germline ends came to 16 bases. The CDR3 DNA sequence: TGTGCCAGCAGTTCCTCGGGACCGCACGGTGAGCAGTTCTTC. This codes for CASSSSGPHGEQFF.

Turning to this clonotype: One end of the junction varies from germline; a read error may be responsible. This chain uses TRBV20-1 with TRBJ2-7, with 12 bases matching TRBD1. The germline gives CDR1 DFQATT, CDR2 SNEGSKA (reference sequence). The CDR3 consists of 13 residues. CDR3 residues: CSARDNPGQGAFF. For the CDR3, the DNA is TGCAGTGCTAGAGATAATCCGGGACAGGGGGCCTTCTTC.

This clonotype occurred a few times. This chain joins TRBV10-3 and TRBJ2-7; 7 bases line up with TRBD1. The trim removed 10 bases at V and 0 bases at J, leaving 9 bases unmatched. The CDR3 contains 14 residues. Germline V gene data show CDR1 as ENHRY and CDR2 as SYGVKD. The CDR3 DNA is TGTGCCAGCCAAGGGACAGACCGCTCCTACGAGCAGTACTTC. Translated, it gives CASQGTDRSYEQYF.

This clonotype was picked up a small number of times. The gene calls are TRBV11-2 and TRBJ2-3, with 8 bases that match TRBD1. The CDR3 runs to 17 residues. V shed 2 bases, J shed 1 base, and the junction held 8 bases outside the gene matches. From germline, CDR1 is SGHAT and CDR2 FQNNGV. The CDR3 protein is CASSLRRQGTGTDTQYF. The CDR3 nucleotides read TGTGCCAGCAGCTTAAGGAGACAGGGGACGGGCACAGATACGCAGTATTTT. Full variable domain (remainder filled in from reference TRBV11-2 and TRBJ2-3): EAGVAQSPRYKIIEKRQSVAFWCNPISGHATLYWYQQILGQGPKLLIQFQNNGVVDDSQLPKDRFSAERLKGVDSTLKIQPAKLEDSAVYLCASSLRRQGTGTDTQYFGPGTRLTVL.

The chain couples TRBV28 to TRBJ2-1; 14 bases match TRBD2. Germline lookup yields CDR1 MDHEN and CDR2 SYDVKM. Trimming removed 7 bases from V and 8 bases from J; junction bases left unmatched: 10. CDR3 length: 16 amino acids. The CDR3 DNA reads as TGTGCCAGCACCCCCTCGACTAGCGGGAGGGTACATGAGCAGTTCTTC. The encoded protein is CASTPSTSGRVHEQFF.

In its sample, this clonotype was seen many times. V gene TRBV5-1 combines with J gene TRBJ2-1; D is uncertain. CDR3 length: 12 residues. The germline CDR1 and CDR2 sequences are SGHRS and YFSETQ. The ends were cut back, 0 bases at V and 5 bases at J, with 3 bases in the middle. The CDR3 DNA reads as TGCGCCAGCAGCTTGGACGACAATGAGCAGTTCTTC. Amino acids: CASSLDDNEQFF.

The chain has TRBV20-1 and TRBJ1-5; D gene unclear. CDR3 length: 16 amino acids. Germline-derived CDR1 and CDR2 are DFQATT and SNEGSKA (reference sequence). V lost 0 bases, J lost 2 bases, and 14 bases lay in between. The CDR3 coding sequence is TGCAGTGCTAGAGATAGCTCTTCTCGGGGCAATCAGCCCCAGCATTTT. It translates to CSARDSSSRGNQPQHF.

This clonotype was detected ten times or more. The V call is TRBV6-1, the J call TRBJ1-6; 9 bases fit TRBD1. Per the germline V gene, CDR1 is MNHNS and CDR2 is SASEGT. This CDR3 is built from 14 residues. The V and J ends lost 6 bases and 9 bases, in that order; junction bases with no gene match: 6. This CDR3 reads CASRGQGGGSPLHF. The CDR3 DNA is TGTGCCAGCAGGGGACAGGGTGGGGGTTCACCCCTCCACTTT.

There are a few counts of this clonotype. This chain links TRBV7-9 with TRBJ2-1; TRBD2 is a possible D gene (6 bases). Between the trimmed V and J ends, which lost 3 bases and 7 bases, there was a span of 19 bases. Germline CDR1 reads SEHNR; CDR2 reads FQNEAQ (reference sequence). CDR3 length equals 16 residues. CDR3 residues: CASSFGVQLGGNEQFF. The CDR3 DNA follows: TGTGCCAGCAGCTTCGGTGTCCAACTAGGAGGGAATGAGCAGTTCTTC.

V is TRBV19 and J is TRBJ2-7, with D unclear. Germline V lookup: CDR1 LNHDA, CDR2 SQIVND (reference sequence). This CDR3 contains 14 residues. The V and J ends lost 1 base and 2 bases respectively, with 9 bases between them. The CDR3, as DNA: TGTGCCAGTAGTATAGGTCTCGGAGCCTACGAGCAGTACTTC. It specifies CASSIGLGAYEQYF.

This clonotype was seen a handful of times. The V gene is TRBV4-3, the J gene TRBJ1-3; D unresolved. V gave up 3 bases and J gave up 4 bases, with 7 bases separating them. The CDR3 sequence is 13 residues long. CDR1 and CDR2 (germline): LGHNA, YSLEER. DNA for the CDR3: TGCGCCAGCAGCCAGAGGGTCGGAAACACCATATATTTT. Translating gives CASSQRVGNTIYF.

CDR3 sequence: CASRTSTSGRMETQYF. In DNA form, the CDR3 reads TGTGCCAGCAGAACAAGTACTAGCGGGAGAATGGAGACCCAGTACTTC. This chain uses TRBV6-1 with TRBJ2-5, with TRBD2 matching over 11 bases. V was clipped by 6 bases and J by 5 bases; unmatched bases: 11. Germline CDR1 is MNHNS and CDR2 is SASEGT. CDR3 length: 16 amino acids.

This clonotype was picked up a small number of times. This sequence joins TRBV12-3 or TRBV12-4 and TRBJ1-4; D not resolved. Trimming left V 3 bases short and J 4 bases short, with 9 bases between. This CDR3 has 14 amino acids. The CDR3 region has the DNA TGTGCCAGCAGTTTGGCCGGAGATAATGAAAAACTGTTTTTT. Residues: CASSLAGDNEKLFF.

The chain has TRBV10-3 and TRBJ1-1; D is unresolved. Per germline, CDR1 ENHRY and CDR2 SYGVKD. V lost 4 bases to trimming and J lost 7 bases, with 22 bases between them. The CDR3 totals 16 residues. The CDR3 nucleotides read TGTGCCATCAGTGGCGAGGCAGGCCTTCGAAAAGGTGAAGCTTTCTTT. It codes for CAISGEAGLRKGEAFF.

There are a few counts of this clonotype. The chain recombines TRBV20-1 with TRBJ1-1; D unresolved. CDR1 is DFQATT, CDR2 SNEGSKA, per germline (reference sequence). The CDR3 has 14 residues. Trimming shortened V by 6 bases and J by 1 base, and 15 bases separated the two germline ends. The DNA for the CDR3 is TGCAGTGCCGCCCCTGGGTCGGGGAACACTGAAGCTTTCTTT. It is translated as CSAAPGSGNTEAFF.

The gene calls are TRBV20-1 and TRBJ2-5, with D possibly being TRBD1 or TRBD2 (6 bases each). CDR1 and CDR2 (germline): DFQATT, SNEGSKA (reference sequence). This CDR3 comprises 14 residues. Between the trimmed V and J ends, which lost 7 bases and 5 bases, there was a span of 20 bases. The CDR3 DNA follows: TGCAGTGTCGTAAAAGGGGGGCCGAAGGAGACCCAGTACTTC. As protein: CSVVKGGPKETQYF.

The chain combines TRBV11-2 with TRBJ2-1; D assignment may be TRBD1 or TRBD2 (6 bases each). Germline loops: CDR1 SGHAT, CDR2 FQNNGV. V was shortened by 6 bases and J by 9 bases, with 21 bases between the two germline ends. This CDR3 is 15 amino acids long. In DNA form, the CDR3 reads TGTGCCAGCAGTACTACGGGGGCTCGGGGTACTGAGCAGTTCTTC. Translating gives CASSTTGARGTEQFF.

The sample holds many counts of this clonotype. V is TRBV20-1 and J is TRBJ2-7; maybe TRBD2 (6 bases). Germline V gene data show CDR1 as DFQATT and CDR2 as SNEGSKA (reference sequence). The CDR3 consists of 14 residues. Trimming removed 4 bases from V and 2 bases from J, with 15 bases in between. The CDR3 reads CSATSGRGAYEQYF. The DNA for the CDR3 is TGCAGTGCTACATCCGGGAGAGGGGCCTACGAGCAGTACTTC.

The rearrangement links TRBV12-3 or TRBV12-4 to TRBJ2-6; D not certain. The CDR3 sequence is 17 residues long. Deletions cut 6 bases from V and 0 bases from J, with 15 bases between. CDR3 protein: CASRGYILGSGANVLTF. The CDR3 DNA reads TGTGCCAGCAGGGGGTATATTCTTGGCTCTGGGGCCAACGTCCTGACTTTC.

The genes are TRBV6-5 and TRBJ1-4; 7 nucleotides agree with TRBD1. Germline values: CDR1 MNHEY, CDR2 SVGAGI. Germline trimming cut 5 bases from V and 2 bases from J; bases unmatched to any gene: 2. The CDR3 spans 14 residues. CDR3 region: CASSNRGTNEKLFF. As DNA, the CDR3 is TGTGCCAGCAGTAACAGGGGCACTAATGAAAAACTGTTTTTT.

This clonotype was picked up a small number of times. This chain links TRBV30 with TRBJ1-6; D is possibly TRBD1 (6 bases). Germline CDR1 is GTSNPN and CDR2 is SVGIG (reference sequence). V was trimmed by 3 bases and J by 1 base, leaving 10 bases between them. This CDR3 is built from 15 residues. CDR3 sequence reads: CAWRLRGSYNSPLHF. CDR3 in DNA: TGTGCCTGGAGGCTCAGGGGATCCTATAATTCACCCCTCCACTTT.

V usage is TRBV24-1 and J usage is TRBJ2-7; D might be TRBD1 (6 bases). Germline CDR1 and CDR2: KGHDR and SFDVKD. The CDR3 is 15 residues long. V was clipped by 3 bases and J by 6 bases, with 17 bases between them. In DNA, the CDR3 is TGTGCCACCAGTGATCCAACGACAGGTGCCCTCGAGCAGTACTTC. Translation gives CATSDPTTGALEQYF.

Comment on this clonotype: At one end, the junction sequence differs from germline, possibly due to a read error. This rearrangement joins TRBV15 to TRBJ2-3; 10 bases map to TRBD2. The germline gives CDR1 LNHNV, CDR2 YYDKDF (reference sequence). This CDR3 has 17 residues. The CDR3 loop is CATSRDKVAGGTDTQYF. The CDR3 DNA sequence: TGTGCCACGAGCAGAGATAAGGTAGCGGGAGGAACGGATACGCAGTATTTT.

The J gene is TRBJ1-1, the V gene TRBV7-2; D is undetermined. Germline-derived CDR1 and CDR2 are SGHTA and FQGNSA. V was pared by 5 bases and J by 4 bases, with 14 bases between. This CDR3 is built from 14 residues. The chain's CDR3 is CASSLDFGSTEAFF. The CDR3 DNA is TGTGCCAGCAGCCTGGATTTTGGGAGCACTGAAGCTTTCTTT.